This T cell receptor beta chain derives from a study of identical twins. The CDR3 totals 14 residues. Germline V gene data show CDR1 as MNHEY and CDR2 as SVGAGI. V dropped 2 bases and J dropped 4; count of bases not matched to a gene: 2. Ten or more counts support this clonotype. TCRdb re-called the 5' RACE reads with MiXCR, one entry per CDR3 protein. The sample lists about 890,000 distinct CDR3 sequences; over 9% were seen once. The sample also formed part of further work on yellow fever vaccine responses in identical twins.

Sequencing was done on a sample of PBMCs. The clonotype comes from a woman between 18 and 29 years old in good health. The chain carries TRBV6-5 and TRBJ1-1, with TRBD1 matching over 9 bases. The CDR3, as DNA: TGTGCCAGCAGTTACCTGACAGGGGGCACTGAAGCTTTCTTT. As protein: CASSYLTGGTEAFF.